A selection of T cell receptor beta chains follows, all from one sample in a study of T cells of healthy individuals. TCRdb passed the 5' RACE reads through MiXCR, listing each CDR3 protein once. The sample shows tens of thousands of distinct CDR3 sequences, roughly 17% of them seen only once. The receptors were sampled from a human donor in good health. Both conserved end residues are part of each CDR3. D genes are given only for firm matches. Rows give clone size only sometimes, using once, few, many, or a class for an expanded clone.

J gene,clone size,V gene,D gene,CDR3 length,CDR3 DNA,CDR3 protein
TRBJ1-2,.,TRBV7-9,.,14,TGTGCCAGCGAACCCACCCAACCAAATTATGGCTACACCTTC,CASEPTQPNYGYTF
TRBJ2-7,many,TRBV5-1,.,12,TGCGCCAGCAGCTTGGATGTGAGCGAGCAGTACTTC,CASSLDVSEQYF
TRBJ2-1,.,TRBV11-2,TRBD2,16,TGTGCCAGCAGCTTAGACTGGGGACTAACCTACTATGAGCAGTTCTTC,CASSLDWGLTYYEQFF
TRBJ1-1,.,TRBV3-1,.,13,TGTGCCAGCAGCAAAGATTGGTCAACTGAAGCTTTCTTT,CASSKDWSTEAFF
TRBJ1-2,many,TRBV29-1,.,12,TGCAGCGTTGAAGATGGGGACGGCGGCTACACCTTC,CSVEDGDGGYTF
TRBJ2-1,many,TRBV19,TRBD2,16,TGTGCCAGTAGTACCATAGCGGGGAGCTCCTACAATGAGCAGTTCTTC,CASSTIAGSSYNEQFF
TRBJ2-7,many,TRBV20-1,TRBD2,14,TGCAGTGCTAGAGATGGGGGAGGGAACTACGAGCAGTACTTC,CSARDGGGNYEQYF
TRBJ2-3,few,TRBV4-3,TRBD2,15,TGCGCCAGCAGCCACGGGACTAGCGGCACAGATACGCAGTATTTT,CASSHGTSGTDTQYF
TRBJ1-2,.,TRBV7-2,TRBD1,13,TGTGCCAGCAGTCCTGGACAGGGCGGAGGCTACACCTTC,CASSPGQGGGYTF
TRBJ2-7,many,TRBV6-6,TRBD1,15,TGTGCCAGCAGAGACCCCGGGACAGGGATATACGAGCAGTACTTC,CASRDPGTGIYEQYF
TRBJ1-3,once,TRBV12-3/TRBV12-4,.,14,TGTGCCAGCAGTTCAGGGACCTCTGGAAACACCATATATTTT,CASSSGTSGNTIYF
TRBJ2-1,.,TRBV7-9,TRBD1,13,TGTGCCAGCAGCCTGGGACAGAACAATGAGCAGTTCTTC,CASSLGQNNEQFF
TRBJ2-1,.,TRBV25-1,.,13,TGTGCCAGCAGTGAATTGTCGGGAGATGAGCAGTTCTTC,CASSELSGDEQFF
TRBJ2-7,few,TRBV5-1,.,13,TGCGCCAGCAGCCCGGGATCTTTGTACGAGCAGTACTTC,CASSPGSLYEQYF
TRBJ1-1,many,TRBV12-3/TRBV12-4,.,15,TGTGCCAGCAGTTTAGCGGACACCGGGAACACTGAAGCTTTCTTT,CASSLADTGNTEAFF
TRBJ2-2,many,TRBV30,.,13,TGTGCCTGGAGGGAGACGGGCACCGGGGAGCTGTTTTTT,CAWRETGTGELFF
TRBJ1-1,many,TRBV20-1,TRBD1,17,TGCAGTGCTAGAGATAGGACAGGGGGCTTGGGGAACACTGAAGCTTTCTTT,CSARDRTGGLGNTEAFF
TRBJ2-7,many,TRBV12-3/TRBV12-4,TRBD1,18,TGTGCCAGCAGTTTAATAATTTTTGGGGACAGGCTATCCTACGAGCAGTACTTC,CASSLIIFGDRLSYEQYF